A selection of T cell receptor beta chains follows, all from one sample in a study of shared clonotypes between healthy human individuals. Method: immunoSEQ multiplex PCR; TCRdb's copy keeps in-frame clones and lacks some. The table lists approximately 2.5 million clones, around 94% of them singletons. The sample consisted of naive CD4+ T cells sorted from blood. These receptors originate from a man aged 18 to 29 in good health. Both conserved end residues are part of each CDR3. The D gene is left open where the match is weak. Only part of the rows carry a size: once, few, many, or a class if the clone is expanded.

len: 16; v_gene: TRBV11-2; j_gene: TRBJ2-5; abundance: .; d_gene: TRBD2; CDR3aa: CASSLETSGGRETQYF; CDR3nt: TGTGCCAGCAGCTTAGAGACTAGCGGGGGTCGAGAGACCCAGTACTTC
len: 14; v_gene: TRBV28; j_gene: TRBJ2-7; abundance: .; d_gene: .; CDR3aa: CASVSSDLKYEQYF; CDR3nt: TGTGCCAGCGTTTCCTCCGACTTGAAATACGAGCAGTACTTC
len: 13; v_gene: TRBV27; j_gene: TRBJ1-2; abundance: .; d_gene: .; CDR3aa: CASSFRSAYGYTF; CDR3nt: TGTGCCAGCAGTTTTCGGTCGGCCTATGGCTACACCTTC
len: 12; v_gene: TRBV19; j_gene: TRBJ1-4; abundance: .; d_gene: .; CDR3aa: CASRATNEKLFF; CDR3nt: TGTGCCAGCAGGGCAACTAATGAAAAACTGTTTTTT
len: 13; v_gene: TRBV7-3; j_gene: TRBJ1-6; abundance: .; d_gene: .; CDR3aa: CASSPTDNSPLHF; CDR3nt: TGTGCCAGCAGCCCCACTGATAATTCACCCCTCCACTTT
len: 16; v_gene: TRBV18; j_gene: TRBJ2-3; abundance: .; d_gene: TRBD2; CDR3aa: CASSLSTSGVTDTQYF; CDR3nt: TGTGCCAGCTCACTCTCGACTAGCGGGGTTACAGATACGCAGTATTTT
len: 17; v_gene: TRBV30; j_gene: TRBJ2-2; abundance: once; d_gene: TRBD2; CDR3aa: CAWRPGLAGPNTGELFF; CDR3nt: TGTGCCTGGAGACCCGGACTAGCGGGGCCGAACACCGGGGAGCTGTTTTTT
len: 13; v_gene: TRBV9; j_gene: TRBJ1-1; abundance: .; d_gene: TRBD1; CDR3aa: CASTYSDRDQAFF; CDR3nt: TGTGCCAGCACCTATTCGGACAGGGATCAAGCTTTCTTT
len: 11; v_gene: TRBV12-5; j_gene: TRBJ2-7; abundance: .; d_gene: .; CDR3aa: CARRVRSEQYF; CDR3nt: TGTGCTAGGCGCGTCCGTAGCGAGCAGTACTTC
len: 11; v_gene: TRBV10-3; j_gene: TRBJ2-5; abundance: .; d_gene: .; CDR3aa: CAISDTGTQYF; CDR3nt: TGTGCCATCAGTGACACGGGGACCCAGTACTTC
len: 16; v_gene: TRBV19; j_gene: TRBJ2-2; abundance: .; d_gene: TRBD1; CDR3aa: CASSITGTGGPGELFF; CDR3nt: TGTGCCAGTAGTATAACTGGGACAGGGGGGCCCGGGGAGCTGTTTTTT
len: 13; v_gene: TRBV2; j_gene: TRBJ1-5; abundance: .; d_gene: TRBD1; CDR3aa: CASARDSDQPQHF; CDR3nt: TGTGCCAGCGCTAGGGACAGTGATCAGCCCCAGCATTTT
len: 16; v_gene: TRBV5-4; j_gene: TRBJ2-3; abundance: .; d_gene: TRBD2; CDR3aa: CASSLVSGASTDTQYF; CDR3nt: TGTGCCAGCAGCTTGGTTAGCGGGGCTAGCACAGATACGCAGTATTTT
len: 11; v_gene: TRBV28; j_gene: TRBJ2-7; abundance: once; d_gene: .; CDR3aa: CAITTVGEQYF; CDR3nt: TGTGCCATAACAACTGTGGGGGAGCAGTACTTC
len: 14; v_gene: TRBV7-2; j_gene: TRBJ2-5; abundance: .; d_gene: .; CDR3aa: CASSPRAAGETQYF; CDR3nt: TGTGCCAGCAGCCCACGGGCGGCCGGAGAGACCCAGTACTTC
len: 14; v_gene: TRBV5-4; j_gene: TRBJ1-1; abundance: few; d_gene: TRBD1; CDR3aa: CASSTPAGQIEAFF; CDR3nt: TGTGCCAGCAGTACCCCGGCGGGACAGATTGAAGCTTTCTTT
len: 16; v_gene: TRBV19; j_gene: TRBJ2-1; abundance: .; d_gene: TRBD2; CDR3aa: CASSPGTSGPYNEQFF; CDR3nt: TGTGCCAGTAGTCCCGGGACTAGCGGACCTTACAATGAGCAGTTCTTC
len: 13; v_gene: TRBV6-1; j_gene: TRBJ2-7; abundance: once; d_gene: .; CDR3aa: CASERGRSYEQYF; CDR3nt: TGTGCCAGCGAAAGGGGCCGTTCCTACGAGCAGTACTTC
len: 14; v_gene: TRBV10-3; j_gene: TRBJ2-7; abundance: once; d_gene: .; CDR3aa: CAISASGYGYEQYF; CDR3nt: TGTGCCATCAGTGCATCGGGGTACGGATACGAGCAGTACTTC
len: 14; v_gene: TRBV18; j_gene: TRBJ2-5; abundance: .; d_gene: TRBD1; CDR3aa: CASSPPVPGGTQYF; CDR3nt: TGTGCCAGCTCACCACCGGTGCCAGGGGGGACCCAGTACTTC
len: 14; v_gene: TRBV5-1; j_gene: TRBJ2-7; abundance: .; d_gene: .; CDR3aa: CASSPEGISYEQYF; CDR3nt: TGCGCCAGCAGCCCTGAGGGGATCTCCTACGAGCAGTACTTC
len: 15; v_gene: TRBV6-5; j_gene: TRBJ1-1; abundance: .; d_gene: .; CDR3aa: CASSPVITGNTEAFF; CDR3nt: TGTGCCAGCAGCCCTGTGATAACAGGGAACACTGAAGCTTTCTTT
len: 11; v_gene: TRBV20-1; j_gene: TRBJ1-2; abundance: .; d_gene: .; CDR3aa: CSARAYLGYTF; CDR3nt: TGCAGTGCTAGGGCCTATTTAGGCTACACCTTC
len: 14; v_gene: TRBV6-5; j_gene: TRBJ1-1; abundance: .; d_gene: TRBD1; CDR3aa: CASSYQDRVTEAFF; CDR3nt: TGTGCCAGCAGTTATCAGGACAGGGTCACTGAAGCTTTCTTT
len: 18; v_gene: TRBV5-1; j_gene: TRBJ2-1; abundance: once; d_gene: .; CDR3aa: CASSLESLLMGGYNEQFF; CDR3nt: TGCGCCAGCAGCTTGGAGAGTCTCCTAATGGGTGGGTACAATGAGCAGTTCTTC
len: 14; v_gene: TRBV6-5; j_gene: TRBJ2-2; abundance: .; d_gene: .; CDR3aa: CAVGWGVNTGELFF; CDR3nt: TGTGCCGTCGGGTGGGGGGTCAACACCGGGGAGCTGTTTTTT
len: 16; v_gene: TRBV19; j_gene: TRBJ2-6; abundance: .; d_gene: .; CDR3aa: CASSIRRGSGANVLTF; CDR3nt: TGTGCCAGTAGTATTAGGCGGGGTTCTGGGGCCAACGTCCTGACTTTC
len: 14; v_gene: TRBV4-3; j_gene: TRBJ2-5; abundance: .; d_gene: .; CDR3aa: CASSQDLGQETQYF; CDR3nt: TGCGCCAGCAGCCAAGATCTAGGCCAAGAGACCCAGTACTTC
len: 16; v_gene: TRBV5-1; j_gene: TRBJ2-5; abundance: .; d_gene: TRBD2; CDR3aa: CASSQTSGRGQETQYF; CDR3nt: TGCGCCAGCAGCCAGACTAGCGGGAGAGGCCAAGAGACCCAGTACTTC
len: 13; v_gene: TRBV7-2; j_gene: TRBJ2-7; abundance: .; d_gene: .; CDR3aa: CASSLWSRREQYF; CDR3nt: TGTGCCAGCAGCTTATGGTCACGAAGAGAGCAGTACTTC
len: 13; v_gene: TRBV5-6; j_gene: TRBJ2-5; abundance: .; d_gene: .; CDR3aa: CASSLGVEGSQYF; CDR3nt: TGTGCCAGCAGCTTGGGTGTGGAAGGGTCCCAGTACTTC
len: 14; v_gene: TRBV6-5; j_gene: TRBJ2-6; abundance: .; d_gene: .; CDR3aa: CASVQVSGANVLTF; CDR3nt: TGTGCCAGCGTTCAAGTCTCTGGGGCCAACGTCCTGACTTTC
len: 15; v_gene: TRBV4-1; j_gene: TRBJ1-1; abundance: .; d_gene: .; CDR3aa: CASSHHSFANTEAFF; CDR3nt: TGCGCCAGCAGCCACCACTCTTTCGCGAACACTGAAGCTTTCTTT
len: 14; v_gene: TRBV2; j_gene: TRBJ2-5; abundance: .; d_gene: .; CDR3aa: CASSAGALQETQYF; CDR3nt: TGTGCCAGCAGTGCCGGGGCGCTCCAAGAGACCCAGTACTTC
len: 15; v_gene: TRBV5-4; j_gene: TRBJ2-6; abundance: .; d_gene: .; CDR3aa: CASSSEGSGANVLTF; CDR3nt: TGTGCCAGCAGCTCGGAGGGTTCGGGGGCCAACGTCCTGACTTTC
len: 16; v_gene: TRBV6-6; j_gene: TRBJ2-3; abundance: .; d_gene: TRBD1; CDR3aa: CASRGRTGTSTDTQYF; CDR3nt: TGTGCCAGCAGGGGTCGGACAGGTACTAGCACAGATACGCAGTATTTT
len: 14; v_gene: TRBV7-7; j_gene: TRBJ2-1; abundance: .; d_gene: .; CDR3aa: CASSYSSDYNEQFF; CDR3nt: TGTGCTAGCAGTTATAGCTCTGATTACAATGAGCAGTTCTTC
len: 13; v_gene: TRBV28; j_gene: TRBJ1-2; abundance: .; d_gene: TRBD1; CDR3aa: CASSFRTGDGYTF; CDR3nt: TGTGCCAGCAGTTTTCGGACAGGGGATGGCTACACCTTT
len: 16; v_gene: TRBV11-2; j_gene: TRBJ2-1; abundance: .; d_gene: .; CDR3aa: CASSLIPTTKRNEQFF; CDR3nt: TGTGCCAGCAGCTTGATCCCCACTACCAAGAGGAATGAGCAGTTCTTC
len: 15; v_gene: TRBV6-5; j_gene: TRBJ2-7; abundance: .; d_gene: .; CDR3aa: CASSFSGTELYEQYF; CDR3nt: TGTGCCAGCAGTTTCTCCGGGACCGAGCTCTACGAGCAGTACTTC
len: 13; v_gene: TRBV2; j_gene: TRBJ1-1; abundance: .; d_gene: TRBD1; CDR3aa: CASSATGDTEAFF; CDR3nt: TGTGCCAGCAGTGCTACAGGGGACACTGAAGCTTTCTTT
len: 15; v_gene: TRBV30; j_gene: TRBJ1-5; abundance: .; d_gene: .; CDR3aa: CAWTEGGYSNQPQHF; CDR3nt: TGTGCCTGGACGGAGGGAGGTTATAGCAATCAGCCCCAGCATTTT
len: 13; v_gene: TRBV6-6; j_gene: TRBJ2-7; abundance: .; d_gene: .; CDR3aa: CASRTGSSYEQYF; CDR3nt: TGTGCCAGCCGAACGGGGAGCTCCTACGAGCAGTACTTC
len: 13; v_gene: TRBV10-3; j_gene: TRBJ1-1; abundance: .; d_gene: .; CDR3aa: CAIRGSWNTEAFF; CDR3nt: TGTGCCATCAGGGGCAGTTGGAACACTGAAGCTTTCTTT
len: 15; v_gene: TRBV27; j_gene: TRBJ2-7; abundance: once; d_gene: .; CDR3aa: CASSPAGTPSYEQYF; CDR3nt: TGTGCCAGCAGCCCTGCCGGGACACCTTCCTACGAGCAGTACTTC
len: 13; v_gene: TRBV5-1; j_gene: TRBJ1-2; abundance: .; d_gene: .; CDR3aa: CASSLVSPYGYTF; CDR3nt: TGCGCCAGCAGCTTGGTTTCCCCCTATGGCTACACCTTC
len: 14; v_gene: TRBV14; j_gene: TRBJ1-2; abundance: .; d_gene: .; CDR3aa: CASSPLTANYGYTF; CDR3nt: TGTGCCAGCAGCCCGCTGACAGCTAACTATGGCTACACCTTC
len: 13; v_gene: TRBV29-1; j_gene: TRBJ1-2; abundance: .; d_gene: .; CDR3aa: CSVGQLFNYGYTF; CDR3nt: TGCAGCGTCGGACAGCTATTTAACTATGGCTACACCTTC
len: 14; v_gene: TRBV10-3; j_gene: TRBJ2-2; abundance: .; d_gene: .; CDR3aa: CAISTTVNTGELFF; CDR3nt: TGTGCCATCAGTACGACGGTGAACACCGGGGAGCTGTTTTTT
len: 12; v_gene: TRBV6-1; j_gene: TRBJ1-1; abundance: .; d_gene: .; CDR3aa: CASTLGDTEAFF; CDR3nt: TGTGCCAGCACCCTTGGGGACACTGAAGCTTTCTTT
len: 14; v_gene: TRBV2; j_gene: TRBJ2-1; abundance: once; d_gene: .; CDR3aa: CASRPDGAYNEQFF; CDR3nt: TGTGCCAGCAGGCCAGATGGGGCCTACAATGAGCAGTTCTTC
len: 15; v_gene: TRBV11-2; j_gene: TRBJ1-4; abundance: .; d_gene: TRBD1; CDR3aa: CASSLTGTANEKLFF; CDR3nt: TGTGCCAGCAGCCTGACCGGGACAGCTAATGAAAAACTGTTTTTT
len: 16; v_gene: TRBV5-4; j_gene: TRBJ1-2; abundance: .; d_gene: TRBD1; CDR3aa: CASSLSSDRANYGYTF; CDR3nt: TGTGCCAGCAGCTTGTCGTCGGACAGGGCTAACTATGGCTACACCTTC